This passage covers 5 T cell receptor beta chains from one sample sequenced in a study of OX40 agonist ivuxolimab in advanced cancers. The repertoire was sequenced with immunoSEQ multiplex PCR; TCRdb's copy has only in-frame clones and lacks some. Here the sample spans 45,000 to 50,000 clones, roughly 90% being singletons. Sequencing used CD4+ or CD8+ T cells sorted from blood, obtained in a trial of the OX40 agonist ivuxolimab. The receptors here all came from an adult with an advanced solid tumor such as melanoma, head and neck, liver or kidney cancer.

The CDR3, as DNA: TGTGCCAGCAGCTTCCTCAGACAGGGCCCTTATAATTCACCCCTCCACTTT. Protein product: CASSFLRQGPYNSPLHF. The V call is TRBV7-9, the J call TRBJ1-6, with 7 bases that match TRBD1. The germline V gene has CDR1 SEHNR and CDR2 FQNEAQ (reference sequence). This CDR3 has 17 residues. Trimming took 3 bases from V and 4 from J; bases not matched to a gene: 9.

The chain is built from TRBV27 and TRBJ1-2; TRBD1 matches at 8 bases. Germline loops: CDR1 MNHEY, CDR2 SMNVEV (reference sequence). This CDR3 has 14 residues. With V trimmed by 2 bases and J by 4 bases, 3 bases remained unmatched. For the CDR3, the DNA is TGTGCCAGCAGTTTACGGGGACAGGTCTATGGCTACACCTTC. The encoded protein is CASSLRGQVYGYTF.

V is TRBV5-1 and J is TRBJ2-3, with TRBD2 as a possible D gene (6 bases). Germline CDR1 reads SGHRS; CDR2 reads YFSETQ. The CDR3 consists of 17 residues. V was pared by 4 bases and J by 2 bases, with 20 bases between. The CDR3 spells CASSIGRDSPPTDTQYF. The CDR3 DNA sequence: TGCGCCAGCAGCATCGGCCGGGACTCTCCACCCACAGATACGCAGTATTTT.

CDR3 DNA: TGTGCCGTCCCATCGGACTTCACTGAAGCTTTCTTT. Protein: CAVPSDFTEAFF. The chain is built from TRBV15 and TRBJ1-1; unclear D gene. V was trimmed by 11 bases and J by 4 bases, leaving 14 bases between them. The CDR3 totals 12 residues. CDR1 is LNHNV, CDR2 YYDKDF, per germline (reference sequence).

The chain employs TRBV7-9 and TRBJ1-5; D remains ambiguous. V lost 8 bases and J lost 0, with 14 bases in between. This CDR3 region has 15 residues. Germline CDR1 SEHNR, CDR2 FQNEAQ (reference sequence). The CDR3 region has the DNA TGTGCCAGCGCTTCCGGGGAGGATAGCAATCAGCCCCAGCATTTT. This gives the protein CASASGEDSNQPQHF.